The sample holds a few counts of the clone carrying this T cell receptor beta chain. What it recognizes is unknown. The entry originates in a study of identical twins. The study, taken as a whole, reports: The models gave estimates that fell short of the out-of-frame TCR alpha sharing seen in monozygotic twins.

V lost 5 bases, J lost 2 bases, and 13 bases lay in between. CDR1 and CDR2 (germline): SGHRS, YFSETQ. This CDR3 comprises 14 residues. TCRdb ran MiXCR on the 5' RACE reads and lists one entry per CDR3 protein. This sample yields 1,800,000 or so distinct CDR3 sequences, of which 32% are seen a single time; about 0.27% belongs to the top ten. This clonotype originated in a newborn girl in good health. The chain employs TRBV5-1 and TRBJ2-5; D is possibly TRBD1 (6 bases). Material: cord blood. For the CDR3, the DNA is TGCGCCAGCAGGAGGGACAACACACAAGAGACCCAGTACTTC. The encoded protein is CASRRDNTQETQYF.